The clone carrying this T cell receptor (beta chain) has more than one count but fewer than ten. The data derive from a study of T cell responses to AZD1222 COVID-19 vaccine. Using immunoSEQ multiplex PCR, the repertoire was profiled, and TCRdb retains in-frame clones only, with some absent. The sample yields nearly 95,000 clones, over 75% seen once. The CDR3 consists of 13 residues. The germline V gene has CDR1 SGHRS and CDR2 YFSETQ. V gave up 3 bases and J gave up 2 bases, with 8 bases separating them. The specimen comprised peripheral blood, sampled 28 days after the second AZD1222 dose. This sequence originates from an adult who received the AZD1222 COVID-19 vaccine. This rearrangement joins TRBV5-1 to TRBJ1-1, with D unclear. The CDR3 DNA follows: TGCGCCAGCAGCTCGCGAGGAAACACTGAAGCTTTCTTT. This translates into CASSSRGNTEAFF.